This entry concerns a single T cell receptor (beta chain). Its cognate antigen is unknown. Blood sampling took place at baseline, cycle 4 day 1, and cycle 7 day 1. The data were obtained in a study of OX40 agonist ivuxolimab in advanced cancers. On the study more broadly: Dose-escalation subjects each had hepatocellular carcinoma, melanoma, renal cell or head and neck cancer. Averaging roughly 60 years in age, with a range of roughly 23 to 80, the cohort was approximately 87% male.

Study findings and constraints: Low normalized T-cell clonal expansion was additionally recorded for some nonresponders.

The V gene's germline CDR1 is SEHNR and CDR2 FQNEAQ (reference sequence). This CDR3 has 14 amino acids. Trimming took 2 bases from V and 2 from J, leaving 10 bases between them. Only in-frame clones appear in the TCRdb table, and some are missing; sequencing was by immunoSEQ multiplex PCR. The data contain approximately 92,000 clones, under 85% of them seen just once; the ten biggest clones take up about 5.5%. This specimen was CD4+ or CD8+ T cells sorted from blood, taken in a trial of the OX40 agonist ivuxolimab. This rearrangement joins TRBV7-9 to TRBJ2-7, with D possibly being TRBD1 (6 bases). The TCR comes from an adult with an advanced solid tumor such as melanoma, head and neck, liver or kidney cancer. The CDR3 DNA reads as TGTGCCAGCAGCTTAACACAGGGCCCCTACGAGCAGTACTTC. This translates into CASSLTQGPYEQYF.